This record covers a single T cell receptor beta chain. The sample comes from a study of blood T cell repertoires in COVID-19. Original processing methods: Estimation of nucleated cell counts relied on the amplification of reference gene primers. Data came from immunoSEQ multiplex PCR; TCRdb stores just in-frame clones and leaves some out. The DNA was the basis for D and trimming; V, J and clone size are from that table. The repertoire consists of over 250,000 clones, with 80% to 90% occurring once and the leading ten covering about 10%. Germline CDR1 MNHNS, CDR2 SASEGT. The CDR3 is made up of 15 amino acids. V was pared by 0 bases and J by 7 bases, with 8 bases of the junction left unmatched.

The sample comprised peripheral blood. The genes are TRBV6-1 and TRBJ2-5; TRBD1 matches at 7 bases. The source of this sequence is a woman aged 70-85 years with COVID-19, enrolled during active disease. As DNA, the CDR3 is TGTGCCAGCAGTGAAGCAGGAACAGGGGTGGGGACCCAGTACTTC. This encodes CASSEAGTGVGTQYF.